The 5 T cell receptor beta chains below all came from one sample that was sequenced in a study of blood T cell repertoires in COVID-19. Assay used: immunoSEQ multiplex PCR; TCRdb lists only in-frame clones, some missing. The sample shows over 45,000 clones, around 84% of them seen only once. Sequencing used peripheral blood. The receptors were sampled from a man between 65 and 85 years old with active COVID-19.

As DNA, the CDR3 is TGTGCCAGCAGTCAAATATTAAGAACAGCAACCTACGAGCAGTACTTC. This gives the protein CASSQILRTATYEQYF. This sequence joins TRBV6-6 and TRBJ2-7; D not resolved. There are 16 residues in the CDR3. The germline V and J ends were trimmed by 5 bases and 2 bases, with 19 bases remaining between them. The germline gives CDR1 MNHNY, CDR2 SVGAGI (reference sequence).

This chain connects TRBV7-6 to TRBJ2-3, with TRBD2 matching over 10 bases. The germline gives CDR1 SGHVS, CDR2 FNYEAQ. The CDR3 covers 20 residues. The ends lost 2 bases at V and 4 bases at J; junction bases unmatched: 18. CDR3 residues: CASSLTPPHLAGDLPDTQYF. In nucleotides, the CDR3 is TGTGCCAGCAGCTTAACCCCCCCCCATCTAGCGGGAGACTTGCCAGATACGCAGTATTTT.

This sequence joins TRBV5-4 and TRBJ2-5; 7 bases fit TRBD2. CDR3 length: 17 residues. Germline V lookup: CDR1 SGHNT, CDR2 YYREEE (reference sequence). J was trimmed by 4 bases and V by 4 bases; bases with no gene match: 16. The CDR3 coding sequence is TGTGCCAGCAGCATGGCGGCTAGCGGAGCTGAAGGAGAGACCCAGTACTTC. It codes for CASSMAASGAEGETQYF.

This clone was seen once. This chain uses TRBV5-4 with TRBJ2-1; TRBD2 matches 7 bases. CDR1 SGHNT and CDR2 YYREEE come from the germline V gene (reference sequence). V dropped 4 bases and J dropped 8; count of bases not matched to a gene: 12. The CDR3 totals 15 residues. DNA of the CDR3: TGTGCCAGCAGCATTCGGACTAGTCTTGGCCATGAGCAGTTCTTC. Translating gives CASSIRTSLGHEQFF.

This clone was seen a single time. This chain uses TRBV21-1 with TRBJ2-1; TRBD2, the table's D call, was not compared with the DNA. TRBV21-1 is flagged as a pseudogene. The CDR3 extends over 15 amino acids. CDR3 coding DNA: TGTGCCAGGCGGGGGAGCGGAAGCCTCTACAATGAGCAGTTCTTC. Encoded protein: CARRGSGSLYNEQFF.